A single sample is the source of the 14 T cell receptor beta chains below, sequenced in a study of human T cells and chemical hapten exposure. The time point is: pre-sensitization, week 0. Treatment denoted: therapeutic diphenylcyclopropenone sensitization with weekly scalp DPC. Via MiXCR, TCRdb re-called the RACE reads, giving one row per CDR3 protein. The repertoire consists of roughly 250,000 distinct CDR3 sequences, with about 8.6% occurring once and the leading ten covering approximately 2.2%. Here the sequenced sample was whole blood, taken in connection with sensitization to the hapten diphenylcyclopropenone (DPC). The receptors stem from a woman aged 40-49 years with alopecia areata. Some clones in this sample may be carry-over from other donors' samples.

This clonotype has only a few counts. This chain links TRBV7-9 with TRBJ2-7, with 8 bases aligning to TRBD2. Per the germline V gene, CDR1 is SEHNR and CDR2 is FQNEAQ (reference sequence). Trimming took 5 bases from V and 2 from J; bases not matched to a gene: 8. This CDR3 comprises 15 residues. This CDR3 is CASSLPGAGAYEQYF. The CDR3 DNA reads TGTGCCAGCAGCCTCCCAGGAGCGGGAGCCTACGAGCAGTACTTC. Full variable domain (rest looked up from reference TRBV7-9 and TRBJ2-7): DTGVSQNPRHKITKRGQNVTFRCDPISEHNRLYWYRQTLGQGPEFLTYFQNEAQLEKSRLLSDRFSAERPKGSFSTLEIQRTEQGDSAMYLCASSLPGAGAYEQYFGPGTRLTVT.

This clonotype appeared many times. The rearrangement links TRBV7-2 to TRBJ2-7; D is perhaps TRBD2 (5 bases). In germline, CDR1 is SGHTA, CDR2 FQGNSA. CDR3 length: 13 amino acids. With 8 bases removed from V and 3 bases from J, the gap between germline ends came to 14 bases. For the CDR3, the DNA is TGTGCCAGCGAAACCGGGGTCAGCTACGAGCAGTACTTC. It translates to CASETGVSYEQYF.

V gene TRBV12-3 or TRBV12-4 combines with J gene TRBJ2-7, with 9 bases aligning to TRBD2. CDR3 length: 17 amino acids. Trimming at V came to 6 bases and at J to 2 bases, leaving 14 bases not matched to a gene. The CDR3 reads CASSQEQGLAITYEQYF. The CDR3 nucleotides are TGTGCCAGCAGCCAGGAACAGGGACTAGCTATAACCTACGAGCAGTACTTC.

V usage is TRBV11-2 and J usage is TRBJ2-7; possible D gene TRBD1, 5 bases. The V gene lost 1 base and the J gene lost 2 bases, with 9 bases spanning the gap. Per germline, CDR1 SGHAT and CDR2 FQNNGV. This CDR3 region has 14 residues. CDR3 in amino acids: CASSLGTQTYEQYF. CDR3 nucleotide sequence: TGTGCCAGCAGCTTAGGGACACAGACCTACGAGCAGTACTTC.

This clonotype was recorded many times. This chain connects TRBV6-2 or TRBV6-3 to TRBJ2-7; 11 bases match TRBD2. Germline CDR1 and CDR2: MNHEY and SVGEGT. The length of the CDR3 is 17 residues. Germline trimming cut 5 bases from V and 0 bases from J; bases unmatched to any gene: 9. The CDR3 spells CASSRLAGSWSSYEQYF. In DNA form, the CDR3 reads TGTGCCAGCAGTCGACTAGCGGGAAGTTGGAGCTCCTACGAGCAGTACTTC.

The CDR3 nucleotides are TGTGCCATCAGTGAAAGGGGCGGGGAAGAGACCCAGTACTTC. It encodes CAISERGGEETQYF. This chain joins TRBV10-3 and TRBJ2-5, with D tentatively TRBD2 (6 bases). Germline CDR1 reads ENHRY; CDR2 reads SYGVKD. The germline V and J ends were trimmed by 3 bases and 3 bases, with 11 bases remaining between them. The CDR3 covers 14 residues.

Only a few counts were recorded for this clonotype. The chain joins TRBV6-1 to TRBJ2-5; 10 bases match TRBD2. Germline CDR1 MNHNS, CDR2 SASEGT. Trimming took 3 bases from V and 1 from J; bases not matched to a gene: 2. The CDR3 length is 15 residues. CDR3 coding DNA: TGTGCCAGCAGTGAGGCTAGCGGGAGCCAAGAGACCCAGTACTTC. This codes for CASSEASGSQETQYF.

The rearrangement uses TRBV15 and TRBJ2-1; D possibly uses TRBD1 or TRBD2 (5 bases each). CDR3 length equals 16 residues. Germline V gene lookup returns CDR1 LNHNV and CDR2 YYDKDF (reference sequence). V was trimmed by 1 base and J by 2 bases, leaving 12 bases between them. The CDR3 protein is CATSRVGENAYNEQFF. The DNA of the CDR3 is TGTGCCACCAGCAGAGTGGGGGAGAACGCCTACAATGAGCAGTTCTTC.

This clonotype has more than one count but fewer than ten. The V and J genes are TRBV10-3 and TRBJ2-3; D uncertain. The V gene's germline CDR1 is ENHRY and CDR2 SYGVKD. Trimming stripped 0 bases from V and 0 bases from J, with 7 bases between. The CDR3 has 15 amino acids. The CDR3 sequence is CAISESAGSTDTQYF. CDR3 sequence (DNA): TGTGCCATCAGTGAGTCGGCAGGCAGCACAGATACGCAGTATTTT.

The chain uses TRBV3-1 and TRBJ2-1; unclear D gene. Germline lookup yields CDR1 LGHDT and CDR2 YNNKEL (reference sequence). This CDR3 is 13 amino acids long. The ends were cut back, 1 base at V and 12 bases at J, with 13 bases in the middle. The CDR3 loop is CASSQGLDAPQFF. DNA for the CDR3: TGTGCCAGCAGCCAAGGTCTGGACGCCCCGCAGTTCTTC.

This chain links TRBV20-1 with TRBJ2-3; 11 nucleotides align to TRBD2. V was pared by 1 base and J by 2 bases, with 5 bases of the junction left unmatched. The germline V gene encodes CDR1 DFQATT and CDR2 SNEGSKA (reference sequence). There are 16 residues in the CDR3. CDR3 sequence: CSARVVAGGHTDTQYF. The CDR3 nucleotides read TGCAGTGCTAGAGTTGTAGCGGGAGGGCACACAGATACGCAGTATTTT.

This clonotype was recorded a few times. This chain joins TRBV6-5 and TRBJ1-4; D not certain. Germline V gene lookup returns CDR1 MNHEY and CDR2 SVGAGI. The CDR3 totals 15 residues. Trimming removed 6 bases from V and 8 bases from J, with 19 bases in between. CDR3 sequence reads: CASSYSLRTEEKLFF. For the CDR3, the DNA is TGTGCCAGCAGCTACAGTTTAAGGACGGAAGAAAAACTGTTTTTT.

This clonotype was recorded many times. The CDR3 loop is CASKDSAHEQFF. The CDR3 nucleotides read TGTGCCAGCAAAGATAGCGCCCATGAGCAGTTCTTC. V and J are TRBV6-2 or TRBV6-3 and TRBJ2-1; TRBD2 is a possible D gene (5 bases). The CDR3 is 12 residues long. Per the germline V gene, CDR1 is MNHEY and CDR2 is SVGEGT. Trimming removed 7 bases from V and 8 bases from J, with 12 bases in between.

V and J are TRBV2 and TRBJ2-3; TRBD1 agrees at 11 bases. Germline V gene sequence: CDR1 SNHLY, CDR2 FYNNEI. V was clipped by 4 bases and J by 5 bases; unmatched bases: 5. The CDR3 totals 15 residues. CDR3 region: CASSADRGRVDTQYF. The CDR3 DNA sequence: TGTGCCAGCAGTGCGGACAGGGGGCGAGTAGATACGCAGTATTTT.